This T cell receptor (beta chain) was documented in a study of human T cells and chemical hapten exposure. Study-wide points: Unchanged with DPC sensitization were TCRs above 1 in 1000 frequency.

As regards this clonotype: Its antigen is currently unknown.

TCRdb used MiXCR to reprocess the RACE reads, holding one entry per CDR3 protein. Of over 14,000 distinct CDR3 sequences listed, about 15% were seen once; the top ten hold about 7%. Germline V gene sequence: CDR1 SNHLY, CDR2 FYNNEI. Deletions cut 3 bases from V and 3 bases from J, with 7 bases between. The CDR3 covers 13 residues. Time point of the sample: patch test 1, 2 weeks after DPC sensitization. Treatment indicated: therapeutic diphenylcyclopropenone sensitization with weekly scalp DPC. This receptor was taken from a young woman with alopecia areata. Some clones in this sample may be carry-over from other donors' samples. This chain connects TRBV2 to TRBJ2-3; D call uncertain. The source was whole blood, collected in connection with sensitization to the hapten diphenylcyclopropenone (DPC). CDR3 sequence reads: CASSEVWTDTQYF. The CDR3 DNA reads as TGTGCCAGCAGTGAGGTTTGGACAGATACGCAGTATTTT.